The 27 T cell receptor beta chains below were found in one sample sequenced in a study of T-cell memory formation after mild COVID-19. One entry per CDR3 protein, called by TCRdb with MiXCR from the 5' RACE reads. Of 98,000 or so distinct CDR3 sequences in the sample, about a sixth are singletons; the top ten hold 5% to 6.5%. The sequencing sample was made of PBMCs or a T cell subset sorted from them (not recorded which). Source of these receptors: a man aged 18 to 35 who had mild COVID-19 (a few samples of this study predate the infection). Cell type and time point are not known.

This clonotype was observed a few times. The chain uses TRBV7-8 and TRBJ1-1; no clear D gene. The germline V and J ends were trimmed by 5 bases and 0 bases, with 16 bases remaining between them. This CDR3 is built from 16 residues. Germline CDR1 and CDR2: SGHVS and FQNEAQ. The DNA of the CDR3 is TGTGCCAGCAGCAGCTGGACGGCGTCTATGAACACTGAAGCTTTCTTT. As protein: CASSSWTASMNTEAFF.

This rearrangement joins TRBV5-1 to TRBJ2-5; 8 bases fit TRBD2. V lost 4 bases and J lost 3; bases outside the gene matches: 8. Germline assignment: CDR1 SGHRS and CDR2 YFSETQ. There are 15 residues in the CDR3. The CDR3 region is CASSVAGPTEETQYF. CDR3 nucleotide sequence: TGCGCCAGCAGCGTAGCGGGACCCACAGAAGAGACCCAGTACTTC.

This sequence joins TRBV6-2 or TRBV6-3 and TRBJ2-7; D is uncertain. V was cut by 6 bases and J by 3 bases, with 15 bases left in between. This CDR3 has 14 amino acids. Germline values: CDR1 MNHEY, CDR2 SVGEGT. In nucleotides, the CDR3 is TGTGCCAGCAGGCGAGGCCTCTATGGCTACGAGCAGTACTTC. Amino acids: CASRRGLYGYEQYF.

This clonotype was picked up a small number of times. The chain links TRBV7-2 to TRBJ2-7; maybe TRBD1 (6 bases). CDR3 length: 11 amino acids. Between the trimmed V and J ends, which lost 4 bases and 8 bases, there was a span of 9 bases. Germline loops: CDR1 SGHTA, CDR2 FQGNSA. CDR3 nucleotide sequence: TGTGCCAGCAGCTCCGGACAGAAGCAGTACTTC. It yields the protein CASSSGQKQYF.

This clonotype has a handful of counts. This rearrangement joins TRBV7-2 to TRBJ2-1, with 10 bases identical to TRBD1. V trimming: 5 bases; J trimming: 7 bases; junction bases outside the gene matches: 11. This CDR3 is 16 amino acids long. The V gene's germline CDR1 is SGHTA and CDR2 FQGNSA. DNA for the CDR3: TGTGCCAGCAGCCCGCGCCGAGACAGGGGGCGGAATGAGCAGTTCTTC. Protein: CASSPRRDRGRNEQFF.

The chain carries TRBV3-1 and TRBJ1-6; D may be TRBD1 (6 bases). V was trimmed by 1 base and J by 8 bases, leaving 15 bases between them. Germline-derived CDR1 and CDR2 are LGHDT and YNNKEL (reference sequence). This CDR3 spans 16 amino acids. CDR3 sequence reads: CASSQVGQGRDSPLHF. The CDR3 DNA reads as TGTGCCAGCAGCCAAGTCGGTCAGGGGCGGGATTCACCCCTCCACTTT. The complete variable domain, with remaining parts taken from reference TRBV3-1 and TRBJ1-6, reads DTAVSQTPKYLVTQMGNDKSIKCEQNLGHDTMYWYKQDSKKFLKIMFSYNNKELIINETVPNRFSPKSPDKAHLNLHINSLELGDSAVYFCASSQVGQGRDSPLHFGNGTRLTVT.

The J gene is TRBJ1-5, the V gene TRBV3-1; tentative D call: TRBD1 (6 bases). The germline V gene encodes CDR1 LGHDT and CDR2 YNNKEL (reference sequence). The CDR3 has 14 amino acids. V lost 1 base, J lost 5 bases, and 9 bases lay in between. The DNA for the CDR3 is TGTGCCAGCAGCCAAGGTGCAGGGGATCAGCCCCAGCATTTT. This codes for CASSQGAGDQPQHF.

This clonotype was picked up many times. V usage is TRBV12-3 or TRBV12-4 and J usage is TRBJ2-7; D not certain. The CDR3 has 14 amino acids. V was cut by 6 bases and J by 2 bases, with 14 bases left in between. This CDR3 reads CASSPTEATYEQYF. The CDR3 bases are TGTGCCAGCAGCCCGACTGAGGCCACCTACGAGCAGTACTTC.

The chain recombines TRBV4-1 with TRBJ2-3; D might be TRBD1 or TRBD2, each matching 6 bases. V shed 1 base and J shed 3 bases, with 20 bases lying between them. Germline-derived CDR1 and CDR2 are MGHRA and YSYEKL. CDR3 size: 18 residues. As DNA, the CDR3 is TGCGCCAGCAGCCAAGGGGCTCGGGGGCCCCAAGGGACAGATACGCAGTATTTT. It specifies CASSQGARGPQGTDTQYF.

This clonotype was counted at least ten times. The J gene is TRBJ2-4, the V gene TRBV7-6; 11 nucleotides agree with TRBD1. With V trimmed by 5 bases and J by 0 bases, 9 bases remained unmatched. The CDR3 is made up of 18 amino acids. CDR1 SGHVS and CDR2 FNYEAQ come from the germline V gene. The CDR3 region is CASSLRTGGSRAKNIQYF. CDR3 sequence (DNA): TGTGCCAGCAGCCTCCGGACAGGGGGCTCCCGAGCCAAAAACATTCAGTACTTC.

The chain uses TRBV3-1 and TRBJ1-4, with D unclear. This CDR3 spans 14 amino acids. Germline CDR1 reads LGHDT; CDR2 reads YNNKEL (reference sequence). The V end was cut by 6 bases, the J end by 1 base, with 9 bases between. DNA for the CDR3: TGTGCCAGCAGTCACAGCTTAACTAATGAAAAACTGTTTTTT. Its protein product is CASSHSLTNEKLFF.

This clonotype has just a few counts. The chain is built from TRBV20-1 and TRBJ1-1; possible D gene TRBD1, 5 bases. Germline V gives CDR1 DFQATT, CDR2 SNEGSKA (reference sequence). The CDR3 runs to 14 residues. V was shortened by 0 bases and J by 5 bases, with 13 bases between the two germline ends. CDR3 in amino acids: CSARDGRGGTEAFF. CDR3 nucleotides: TGCAGTGCTAGAGATGGGCGGGGGGGAACTGAAGCTTTCTTT.

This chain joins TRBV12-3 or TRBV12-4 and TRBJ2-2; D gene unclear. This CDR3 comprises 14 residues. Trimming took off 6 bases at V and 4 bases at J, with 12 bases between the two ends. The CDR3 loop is CASSLKRATGELFF. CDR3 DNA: TGTGCCAGCAGCCTAAAACGGGCCACCGGGGAGCTGTTTTTT.

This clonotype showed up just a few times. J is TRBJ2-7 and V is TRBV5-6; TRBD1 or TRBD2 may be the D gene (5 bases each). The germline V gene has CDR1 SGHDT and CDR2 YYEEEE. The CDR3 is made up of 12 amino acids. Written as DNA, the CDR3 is TGTGCCAGCAGCACGTGGGGGTACGGGCAGTACGTC. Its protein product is CASSTWGYGQYV.

The CDR3 DNA reads TGCAGTGCTACGGACGGTCCCTACAATGAGCAGTTCTTC. Its protein is CSATDGPYNEQFF. The V and J genes are TRBV20-1 and TRBJ2-1; D is ambiguous. CDR3 size: 13 residues. Trimming pared 4 bases from V and 2 bases from J, leaving 9 bases between. Germline CDR1 reads DFQATT; CDR2 reads SNEGSKA (reference sequence).

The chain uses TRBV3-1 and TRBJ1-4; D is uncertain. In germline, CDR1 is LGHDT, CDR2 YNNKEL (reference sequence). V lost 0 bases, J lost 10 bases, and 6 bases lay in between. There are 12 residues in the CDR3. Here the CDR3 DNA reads TGTGCCAGCAGCCAAGATCGGGGAAAACTGTTTTTT. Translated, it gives CASSQDRGKLFF.

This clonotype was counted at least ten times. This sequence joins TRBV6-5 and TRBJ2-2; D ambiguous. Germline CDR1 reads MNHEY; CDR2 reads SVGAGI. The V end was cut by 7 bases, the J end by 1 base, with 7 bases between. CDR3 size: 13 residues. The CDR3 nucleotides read TGTGCCAGCAAACACCAGAACACCGGGGAGCTGTTTTTT. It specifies CASKHQNTGELFF.

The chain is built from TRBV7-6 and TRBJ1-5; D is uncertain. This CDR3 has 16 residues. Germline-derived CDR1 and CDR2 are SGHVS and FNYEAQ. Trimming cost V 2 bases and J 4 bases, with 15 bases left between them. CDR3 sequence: CASSLKGSWANQPQHF. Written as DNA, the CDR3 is TGTGCCAGCAGCTTAAAGGGCAGCTGGGCAAATCAGCCCCAGCATTTT.

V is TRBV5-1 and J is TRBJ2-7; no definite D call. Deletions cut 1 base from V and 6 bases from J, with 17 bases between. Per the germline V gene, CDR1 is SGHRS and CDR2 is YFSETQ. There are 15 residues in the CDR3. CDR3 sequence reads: CASSLTPRERAEQYF. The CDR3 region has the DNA TGCGCCAGCAGCTTGACCCCCCGCGAACGTGCCGAGCAGTACTTC.

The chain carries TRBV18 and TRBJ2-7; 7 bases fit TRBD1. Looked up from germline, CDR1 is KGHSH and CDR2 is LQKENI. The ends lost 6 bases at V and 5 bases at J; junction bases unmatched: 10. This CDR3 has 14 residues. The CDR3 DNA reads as TGTGCCAGCTCCCCCACCGACAGGGACAACGAGCAGTACGTC. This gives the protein CASSPTDRDNEQYV.

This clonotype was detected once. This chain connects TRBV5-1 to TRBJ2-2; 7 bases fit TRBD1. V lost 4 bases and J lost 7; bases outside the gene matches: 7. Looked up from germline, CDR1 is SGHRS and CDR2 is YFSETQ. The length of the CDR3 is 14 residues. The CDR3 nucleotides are TGCGCCAGCAGCGTGGGACAGCGGATCGGGGAGCTGTTTTTT. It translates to CASSVGQRIGELFF.

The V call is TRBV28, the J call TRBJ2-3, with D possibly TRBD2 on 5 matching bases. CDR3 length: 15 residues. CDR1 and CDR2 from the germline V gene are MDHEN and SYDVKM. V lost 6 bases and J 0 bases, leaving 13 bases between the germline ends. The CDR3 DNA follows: TGTGCCAGCAGCCCAGACTATTATAGCACAGATACGCAGTATTTT. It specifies CASSPDYYSTDTQYF. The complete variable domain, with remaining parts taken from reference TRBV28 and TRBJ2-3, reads DVKVTQSSRYLVKRTGEKVFLECVQDMDHENMFWYRQDPGLGLRLIYFSYDVKMKEKGDIPEGYSVSREKKERFSLILESASTNQTSMYLCASSPDYYSTDTQYFGPGTRLTVL.

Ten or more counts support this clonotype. The CDR3 nucleotides are TGTGCCAGCAGCCGTGGGGAGGGTTATGAGCAGTTCTTC. It translates to CASSRGEGYEQFF. The chain is built from TRBV3-1 and TRBJ2-1; TRBD2 aligns across 7 bases. There are 13 residues in the CDR3. V lost 4 bases and J lost 8; bases outside the gene matches: 5. From germline, CDR1 is LGHDT and CDR2 YNNKEL (reference sequence).

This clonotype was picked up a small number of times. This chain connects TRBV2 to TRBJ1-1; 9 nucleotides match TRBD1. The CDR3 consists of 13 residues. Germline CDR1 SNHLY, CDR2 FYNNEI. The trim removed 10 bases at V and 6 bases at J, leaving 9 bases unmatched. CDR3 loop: CANLGQGGAEAFF. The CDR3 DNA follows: TGTGCCAACTTGGGACAGGGAGGCGCTGAAGCTTTCTTT.

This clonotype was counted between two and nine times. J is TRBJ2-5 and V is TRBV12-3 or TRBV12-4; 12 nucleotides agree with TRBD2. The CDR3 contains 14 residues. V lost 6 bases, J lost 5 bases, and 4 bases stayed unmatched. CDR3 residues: CASSFGLAGETQYF. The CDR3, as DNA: TGTGCCAGCAGCTTCGGACTAGCGGGGGAGACCCAGTACTTC.

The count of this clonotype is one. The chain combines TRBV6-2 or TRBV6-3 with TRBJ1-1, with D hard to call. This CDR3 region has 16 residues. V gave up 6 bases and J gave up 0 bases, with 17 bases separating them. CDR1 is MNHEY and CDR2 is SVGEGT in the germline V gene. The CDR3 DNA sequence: TGTGCCAGCAGAAGCCCACTAACGGCCATGAACACTGAAGCTTTCTTT. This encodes CASRSPLTAMNTEAFF.

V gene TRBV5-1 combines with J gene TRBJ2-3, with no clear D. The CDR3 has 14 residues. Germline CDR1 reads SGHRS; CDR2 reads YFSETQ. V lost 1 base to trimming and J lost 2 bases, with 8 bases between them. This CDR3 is CASSLSGPTDTQYF. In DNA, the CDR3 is TGCGCCAGCAGCTTGTCAGGCCCCACAGATACGCAGTATTTT. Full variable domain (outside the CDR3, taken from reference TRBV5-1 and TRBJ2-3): KAGVTQTPRYLIKTRGQQVTLSCSPISGHRSVSWYQQTPGQGLQFLFEYFSETQRNKGNFPGRFSGRQFSNSRSEMNVSTLELGDSALYLCASSLSGPTDTQYFGPGTRLTVL.